A selection of T cell receptor beta chains follows, all from one sample in a study of blood T cells in healthy people across ages. TCRdb reprocessed the 5' RACE reads via MiXCR and lists one record per CDR3 protein. The sample contains roughly 1,800,000 distinct CDR3 sequences, roughly 52% of which appear only once. The material sequenced was blood. These receptors were obtained from a woman aged 35 to 49 in good health. Both conserved end residues are part of each CDR3. Each record gives: V gene, clone size, D gene, J gene, CDR3 DNA, CDR3 protein. A D gene is named only where the DNA matches it firmly. Clone size is stated in some rows and not others, as once, few, many or a class when expanded.

TRBV7-9	-	-	TRBJ1-6	TGTGCCAGCAGACCTCAGGGGCTATCAGATAATTCACCCCTCCACTTT	CASRPQGLSDNSPLHF
TRBV28	few	TRBD2	TRBJ2-3	TGTGCCAGCAGTTTATCGGGACTAGCGCTAGATACGCAGTATTTT	CASSLSGLALDTQYF
TRBV5-1	many	-	TRBJ2-5	TGCGCCAGCAGCTTCCAGGACGGAGGGCAAGAGACCCAGTACTTC	CASSFQDGGQETQYF
TRBV11-3	-	-	TRBJ2-5	TGTGCCAGCAGCGCCGGGGGACTCAAAGAGACCCAGTACTTC	CASSAGGLKETQYF
TRBV4-2	few	-	TRBJ1-2	TGTGCCAGCAGCCAAGAGACCTATGGCTACACCTTC	CASSQETYGYTF
TRBV14	-	-	TRBJ2-5	TGTGCCAGCAGCCAAGTAGGCACGGAGACCCAGTACTTC	CASSQVGTETQYF
TRBV7-2	-	TRBD1	TRBJ2-5	TGTGCCAGCAGCTCAAACAGGGGGCGCCAAGAGACCCAGTACTTC	CASSSNRGRQETQYF
TRBV7-8	-	TRBD1	TRBJ2-3	TGTGCCAGCAGCTTAGCTATGGACAGGCCCTCTAGCACAGATACGCAGTATTTT	CASSLAMDRPSSTDTQYF
TRBV7-9	many	-	TRBJ2-3	TGTGCCAGCAGCTTGCTAGACCGATTACGCACAGATACGCAGTATTTT	CASSLLDRLRTDTQYF
TRBV15	-	-	TRBJ1-1	TGTGCCACCAGCAAGGACAGCGTTAACACTGAAGCTTTCTTT	CATSKDSVNTEAFF
TRBV25-1	few	-	TRBJ1-4	TGTGCCAGCAGTGAACCGGCCCCTTACGGAAAACTGTTTTTT	CASSEPAPYGKLFF
TRBV20-1	few	TRBD2	TRBJ2-7	TGCAGTGCTAGAGTTGGGAGGGAATTTACGTACGAGCAGTACTTC	CSARVGREFTYEQYF
TRBV4-1	few	TRBD2	TRBJ2-5	TGCGCCAGCAGCCTACTAGCGGGGGGGACACGCCAAGAGACCCAGTACTTC	CASSLLAGGTRQETQYF
TRBV2	few	TRBD1	TRBJ1-2	TGTGCCAGCGGGGAACAGGGGGTCTATGGCTACACCTTC	CASGEQGVYGYTF
TRBV5-6	once	-	TRBJ1-2	TGTGCCAGCAGCCGTCGTGGGGCGACCTATGGCTACACCTTC	CASSRRGATYGYTF
TRBV27	-	-	TRBJ2-5	TGTGCCAGCAGTTTAACCGCCCCCGGGACCCAGTACTTC	CASSLTAPGTQYF
TRBV9	-	-	TRBJ2-1	TGTGCCAGCAGCGTAGAGCAGGGGTATAATGAGCAGTTCTTC	CASSVEQGYNEQFF
TRBV12-3/TRBV12-4	-	TRBD1	TRBJ1-4	TGTGCCAGCAGGTCAACAGGGGGTGCTAATGAAAAACTGTTTTTT	CASRSTGGANEKLFF
TRBV4-2	few	TRBD1	TRBJ2-4	TGTGCCAGCAGCCAGTCCCAGGGACAGGGAAACATTCAGTACTTC	CASSQSQGQGNIQYF
TRBV28	-	-	TRBJ2-7	TGTGCCAGCAACGCCCCGGGACGGCCCGCCGAGCAGTACTTC	CASNAPGRPAEQYF
TRBV7-8	-	-	TRBJ1-5	TGTGCCAGCAGCCCAGTCGGTACTACTCATCAGCCCCAGCATTTT	CASSPVGTTHQPQHF
TRBV6-2/TRBV6-3	-	-	TRBJ2-5	TGTGTCAGCAGTTACTCAGGTGGCCAGTACTTC	CVSSYSGGQYF
TRBV19	-	-	TRBJ1-2	TGTGCCACCCTGGACCCTTCCTATGGCTACACCTTC	CATLDPSYGYTF
TRBV10-3	few	-	TRBJ2-5	TGTGCCATCAGTGAGTCTGAGAGTCCAGGGACCCAGTACTTC	CAISESESPGTQYF
TRBV6-1	-	-	TRBJ1-1	TGTGCCAGCAGTGAAATGAGTTTCTTT	CASSEMSFF
TRBV6-2/TRBV6-3	-	-	TRBJ1-2	TGTGCCAGCTACCAGGGGACTGGCTACACCTTC	CASYQGTGYTF
TRBV5-1	-	-	TRBJ1-2	TGCGCCAGCAGCTTGAATGGTGCAGGGGATGGCTACACCTTC	CASSLNGAGDGYTF
TRBV9	-	TRBD2	TRBJ2-3	TGTGCCAGCGCAGCAGGGCAGGGAGGCGGGGGGGCCTTGCAGTATTTT	CASAAGQGGGGALQYF
TRBV18	-	TRBD2	TRBJ2-7	TGTGCCAGCTCGAAGCCCACTAGCGGGGTCTACCACGAGCAGTACTTC	CASSKPTSGVYHEQYF
TRBV24-1	-	TRBD1	TRBJ2-5	TGTGCCACCAGTGATTTAGGGACAGGCGTGGGAGAGACCCAGTACTTC	CATSDLGTGVGETQYF
TRBV7-3	-	-	TRBJ1-2	TGTGCCAGCAGCCAGACGGCGGCTACGCCGGGAAACGGCTACACCTTC	CASSQTAATPGNGYTF
TRBV7-2	-	-	TRBJ2-4	TGTGCCAGCAGCTTACAACCCACCCTAGCCAAAAACATTCAGTACTTC	CASSLQPTLAKNIQYF
TRBV20-1	once	-	TRBJ2-3	TGCAGTGCTAGAGATCTCAAGGGCTTCACGCAGTATTTT	CSARDLKGFTQYF
TRBV9	-	-	TRBJ2-7	TGTGCCAGCAGCGTAGGCGGAGACGAGCAGTACTTC	CASSVGGDEQYF
TRBV7-2	-	TRBD2	TRBJ2-6	TGTGCCAGCAGCTTAGCGTTGGGCGGGGGGACTGGGGCCAACGTCCTGACTTTC	CASSLALGGGTGANVLTF
TRBV10-2	few	TRBD2	TRBJ2-3	TGCGCCAGCACTCGGACTAGCGGGGTCACAGATACGCAGTATTTT	CASTRTSGVTDTQYF
TRBV4-2	-	-	TRBJ1-2	TGTGCCAGCAGCCAACAAAAGGGGACTTCACACCAAGGCTATGGCTACACCTTC	CASSQQKGTSHQGYGYTF
TRBV4-3	-	-	TRBJ2-1	TGCGCCAGCAGCCAATGGAGGCAGGCGGGTGAGCAGTTCTTC	CASSQWRQAGEQFF
TRBV5-1	-	TRBD1	TRBJ1-4	TGCGCCAGCAGCTTCCAGGGGGGCGCAACTAATGAAAAACTGTTTTTT	CASSFQGGATNEKLFF
TRBV20-1	once	TRBD1	TRBJ1-5	TGCAGTGCTCCTGGACAGGAGAGCGGTCAGCCCCAGCATTTT	CSAPGQESGQPQHF
TRBV9	-	TRBD2	TRBJ2-1	TGTGCCAGCAGCTCCATAGCGGGGGCCTCGGCCCAGACCCAGTTCTTC	CASSSIAGASAQTQFF
TRBV20-1	-	-	TRBJ1-5	TGCAGTGCTAGAGCCCCTGATCAGCCCCAGCATTTT	CSARAPDQPQHF
TRBV6-1	-	-	TRBJ1-6	TGTGCCAGCTTGATCGTGCAGGGCAGCTCCTATAATTCACCCCTCCACTTT	CASLIVQGSSYNSPLHF
TRBV28	many	-	TRBJ2-3	TGTGCCAGCAGCCCTGGGGGGACTAGCACAGATACGCAGTATTTT	CASSPGGTSTDTQYF
TRBV6-2/TRBV6-3	-	-	TRBJ2-7	TGTGCCAGCAGTTACCGGACAGTTTCCTACGAGCAGTACTTC	CASSYRTVSYEQYF
TRBV27	-	-	TRBJ2-6	TGTGCCAGCAGTTTCTACGCTCCTAGAGTAAAGAGCTCTGGGGCCAACGTCCTGACTTTC	CASSFYAPRVKSSGANVLTF